Following are 25 T cell receptor beta chains from one sample sequenced in a study of blood T cells in healthy people across ages. A sample-barcoded 5' primer and a J-beta primer mix were used in a second PCR of about 7 to 12 cycles. TCRdb processed the 5' RACE reads anew with MiXCR; each CDR3 protein has one entry. The repertoire holds 1.5 million to 2 million distinct CDR3 sequences, with roughly 27% as singletons. The sample comprised blood. The receptors derive from a woman in her 30s in good health.

This chain joins TRBV9 and TRBJ2-7, with 10 bases that match TRBD1. Germline lookup yields CDR1 SGDLS and CDR2 YYNGEE. V lost 4 bases, J lost 5 bases, and 6 bases stayed unmatched. CDR3 length: 14 residues. The CDR3 here is CASSSGQGRHEQYF. The CDR3 DNA sequence: TGTGCCAGCAGCTCGGGACAGGGGAGGCACGAGCAGTACTTC.

Regarding this clonotype: This may arise from a read error, as a much more abundant clone is one base away. The chain combines TRBV29-1 with TRBJ2-1, with 11 nucleotides matching TRBD1. Germline V gives CDR1 SQVTM, CDR2 ANQGSEA. This CDR3 is 13 amino acids long. The CDR3 DNA follows: TGCGGCGTTGGGGGACAGGGGGGCAATGAGCAGTTCTTC. This codes for CGVGGQGGNEQFF.

This clonotype is a singleton in its sample. Compared with germline, one end of the junction differs, possibly owing to a read error. The J gene is TRBJ2-1, the V gene TRBV29-1; D remains ambiguous. This CDR3 is 12 amino acids long. Germline V gives CDR1 SQVTM, CDR2 ANQGSEA. The CDR3 sequence: CGGLGSSNEQFF. DNA of the CDR3: TGCGGCGGCCTGGGGTCCTCCAATGAGCAGTTCTTC.

Concerning this clonotype itself: Germline and junction disagree at one end, which may indicate a read error. The chain carries TRBV6-1 and TRBJ1-1, with unresolved D. The CDR3 has 14 amino acids. From germline, CDR1 is MNHNS and CDR2 SASEGT. The DNA of the CDR3 is TGTGCCAGCAGGGAAGGAGCAGTTTTGCCTCTCGCTTTCTTT. Its translation: CASREGAVLPLAFF.

The chain employs TRBV2 and TRBJ1-5, with no clear D. Looked up from germline, CDR1 is SNHLY and CDR2 is FYNNEI. V shed 4 bases and J shed 4 bases, with 8 bases lying between them. This CDR3 spans 13 amino acids. The CDR3 DNA follows: TGTGCCAGCAGTGGCGACGGTAATCAGCCCCAGCATTTT. It translates to CASSGDGNQPQHF.

This clonotype was recorded many times. V usage is TRBV11-2 and J usage is TRBJ2-7, with 9 bases lining up with TRBD1. CDR1 is SGHAT, CDR2 FQNNGV, per germline. V was clipped by 4 bases and J by 5 bases; unmatched bases: 9. The CDR3 runs to 15 residues. CDR3 region: CASSSPVTGGNEQYF. CDR3 DNA sequence: TGTGCCAGCAGCTCCCCCGTGACAGGGGGTAACGAGCAGTACTTC.

This clonotype was counted only a few times. The chain has TRBV2 and TRBJ2-1; 13 nucleotides align to TRBD2. Germline V gene lookup returns CDR1 SNHLY and CDR2 FYNNEI. The CDR3 is 15 amino acids. With 7 bases clipped from V and 4 bases from J, the junction kept 4 bases outside the gene matches. CDR3 residues: CASTGTSGTYNEQFF. The CDR3 DNA reads as TGTGCCAGCACTGGGACTAGCGGGACTTACAATGAGCAGTTCTTC.

The chain is built from TRBV12-2 and TRBJ2-4; TRBD1 was called by the table and not checked on the DNA. TRBV12-2 is a pseudogene segment. CDR3 length equals 19 residues. CDR3 in DNA: TGTGCAAGTCGCTCTCGGGACAAACCGGGGCTTTGGGTCAAAAACATTCAGTACTTC. This gives the protein CASRSRDKPGLWVKNIQYF.

This chain connects TRBV20-1 to TRBJ1-1; D remains ambiguous. The CDR3 runs 13 residues. V lost 6 bases and J lost 4, with 15 bases in between. The germline V gene encodes CDR1 DFQATT and CDR2 SNEGSKA (reference sequence). The CDR3 region is CSAGFVAATEAFF. The CDR3 DNA follows: TGCAGTGCCGGGTTCGTGGCGGCCACTGAAGCTTTCTTT.

This clonotype has just one count. This may be a read error, as it is one base from a much larger clone. V usage is TRBV6-2 or TRBV6-3 and J usage is TRBJ2-7, with D tentatively TRBD1 or TRBD2 (5 bases each). V lost 2 bases, J lost 2 bases, and 7 bases lay in between. The length of the CDR3 is 13 residues. From germline, CDR1 is MNHEY and CDR2 SVGEGT. In DNA, the CDR3 is TGTGCCAGCAGTTACGGGGACCCCTACGAGCAGTACTTC. As protein: CASSYGDPYEQYF.

This clonotype occurred a few times. DNA of the CDR3: TGTGCCAGCAGCCCATTCGTCCCGGGACAGGGAACGCAGTATTTT. Amino acid sequence: CASSPFVPGQGTQYF. V usage is TRBV28 and J usage is TRBJ2-3; 9 positions match TRBD1. In germline, CDR1 is MDHEN, CDR2 SYDVKM. The length of the CDR3 is 15 residues. The junction had 13 bases not matched to a gene; V was cut back by 6 bases and J by 9 bases.

The rearrangement links TRBV7-2 to TRBJ1-5; D is possibly TRBD1 (5 bases). This CDR3 spans 14 amino acids. Trimming stripped 0 bases from V and 4 bases from J, with 7 bases between. Germline V CDR1 and CDR2: SGHTA, FQGNSA. CDR3 DNA: TGTGCCAGCAGCTTAGCGACAGAAAATCAGCCCCAGCATTTT. It encodes CASSLATENQPQHF.

The chain combines TRBV5-1 with TRBJ1-4; 7 bases are shared with TRBD1. CDR3 size: 14 residues. V dropped 4 bases and J dropped 5; count of bases not matched to a gene: 5. CDR1 and CDR2 from the germline V gene are SGHRS and YFSETQ. CDR3 region: CASSPRTGNEKLFF. The CDR3 DNA sequence: TGCGCCAGCAGCCCCCGGACAGGAAATGAAAAACTGTTTTTT.

This clonotype was observed a few times. This sequence joins TRBV7-2 and TRBJ2-5; TRBD2 matches at 7 bases. V was clipped by 4 bases and J by 7 bases; unmatched bases: 18. Germline CDR1 is SGHTA and CDR2 is FQGNSA. This CDR3 region has 17 residues. For the CDR3, the DNA is TGTGCCAGCAGCTCAGCGCGGGGCGGGAGTCTATTGGCGACCCAGTACTTC. Residues: CASSSARGGSLLATQYF.

The rearrangement links TRBV20-1 to TRBJ2-1, with D uncertain. The CDR3 is 13 residues long. The germline gives CDR1 DFQATT, CDR2 SNEGSKA (reference sequence). Trimming removed 5 bases from V and 9 bases from J, with 17 bases in between. CDR3 in DNA: TGCAGTGCTCTCTCGCCTGGGTCAGGTGAGCAGTTCTTC. Translation gives CSALSPGSGEQFF.

The V and J genes are TRBV7-9 and TRBJ2-1; D is tentatively TRBD1 or TRBD2 (5 bases each). The CDR3 runs to 16 residues. Per germline, CDR1 SEHNR and CDR2 FQNEAQ (reference sequence). The V gene lost 5 bases and the J gene lost 7 bases, with 21 bases spanning the gap. CDR3 nucleotides: TGTGCCAGCAGCGTCAGAGGCCAACCGTGGGGGAATGAGCAGTTCTTC. Encoded protein: CASSVRGQPWGNEQFF. The full variable domain, completed using reference TRBV7-9 and TRBJ2-1, is DTGVSQNPRHKITKRGQNVTFRCDPISEHNRLYWYRQTLGQGPEFLTYFQNEAQLEKSRLLSDRFSAERPKGSFSTLEIQRTEQGDSAMYLCASSVRGQPWGNEQFFGPGTRLTVL.

In the case of this clonotype: A clone one base away is much larger, so this may be a read error. The chain is built from TRBV7-9 and TRBJ2-1; no definite D call. The CDR3 covers 14 residues. In germline, CDR1 is SEHNR, CDR2 FQNEAQ (reference sequence). This CDR3 reads CASSLYQEGNGQFF. The CDR3 region has the DNA TGTGCCAGCAGCTTATATCAAGAAGGGAATGGGCAGTTCTTC.

This clonotype was seen a few times. The rearrangement joins TRBV5-1 to TRBJ1-1, with TRBD1 matching 7 bases. Germline CDR1 reads SGHRS; CDR2 reads YFSETQ. The CDR3 is 15 amino acids. Trimming at V came to 3 bases and at J to 1 base, leaving 6 bases not matched to a gene. The CDR3 sequence is CASSSKTGRNTEAFF. As DNA, the CDR3 is TGCGCCAGCAGCTCGAAGACAGGGAGGAACACTGAAGCTTTCTTT.

This clonotype was counted many times. V and J are TRBV7-2 and TRBJ2-5, with TRBD2 matching 11 bases. The CDR3 loop spans 14 amino acids. The germline V gene has CDR1 SGHTA and CDR2 FQGNSA. The V and J ends lost 9 bases and 4 bases, in that order; junction bases with no gene match: 7. This chain's CDR3 is CASLAGGRGETQYF. The CDR3 DNA follows: TGTGCCAGTCTAGCGGGAGGTAGAGGAGAGACCCAGTACTTC.

CDR3 amino acids: CANSGQVNQPQHF. The CDR3 DNA sequence: TGTGCCAACAGCGGACAGGTCAATCAGCCCCAGCATTTT. V is TRBV12-3 or TRBV12-4 and J is TRBJ1-5, with 7 bases fitting TRBD1. The length of the CDR3 is 13 residues. Trimming removed 10 bases from V and 3 bases from J; junction bases left unmatched: 6.

This clonotype was seen ten or more times. This chain joins TRBV18 and TRBJ2-1; D is unresolved. The germline V and J ends were trimmed by 3 bases and 4 bases, with 16 bases remaining between them. The CDR3 spans 16 residues. CDR1 is KGHSH and CDR2 is LQKENI in the germline V gene. CDR3 sequence: CASSPNRWSGYNEQFF. The CDR3 DNA reads as TGTGCCAGCTCACCCAATCGGTGGAGTGGATACAATGAGCAGTTCTTC.

This clonotype was seen a few times. A read error may produce the germline difference seen at one junction end. This rearrangement joins TRBV6-5 to TRBJ1-1; no clear D. The length of the CDR3 is 15 residues. The germline CDR1 and CDR2 sequences are MNHEY and SVGAGI. The CDR3 DNA reads as TGTGCCAGCAGTTACTCGGGGTGGATGAACACTGAAGTTTTCTTT. This sequence encodes CASSYSGWMNTEVFF.

The chain combines TRBV20-1 with TRBJ1-2; D unresolved. Trimming took 3 bases from V and 4 from J, leaving 9 bases between them. The CDR3 is 12 residues long. The V gene's germline CDR1 is DFQATT and CDR2 SNEGSKA (reference sequence). CDR3 sequence reads: CSASDQAYGYTF. The CDR3 region has the DNA TGCAGTGCTAGTGACCAAGCCTATGGCTACACCTTC.

The chain has TRBV24-1 and TRBJ2-1; weak D call: TRBD1 (6 bases). The assigned J gene may be wrong: the sequence end matches TRBJ2-7 better. Germline lookup yields CDR1 KGHDR and CDR2 SFDVKD. The CDR3 consists of 16 residues. CDR3 region: CATSDWGPPSYNEQYF. CDR3 sequence (DNA): TGTGCCACCAGTGATTGGGGGCCGCCCTCCTACAATGAGCAGTACTTC.

This sequence joins TRBV4-1 and TRBJ2-2; 7 bases are a match to TRBD1. The CDR3 length is 16 residues. Germline assignment: CDR1 MGHRA and CDR2 YSYEKL. With V trimmed by 0 bases and J by 2 bases, 3 bases remained unmatched. CDR3 nucleotides: TGCGCCAGCAGCCAAGAGGGACAGCTAAACACCGGGGAGCTGTTTTTT. Translated, it gives CASSQEGQLNTGELFF.